The 22 T cell receptor beta chains reported below all come from one sample, sequenced in a study. TCRdb re-derived calls from the 5' RACE reads in MiXCR, one entry per CDR3 protein. Among tens of thousands of distinct CDR3 sequences listed, over 25% were seen once. The sequenced sample was tumor-infiltrating memory CD4+ T cells sorted from the breast tumor. Stated subset: memory CD4+ T cells, CD4+CD45RO+CD25-. The receptors derive from a female donor with breast cancer.

As to this clonotype: The CDR3 ends on some other residue instead of the conserved phenylalanine or tryptophan, so this is likely a read error. The J gene is TRBJ1-1, the V gene TRBV20-1; TRBD1 matches 9 bases. The germline V gene encodes CDR1 DFQATT and CDR2 SNEGSKA (reference sequence). This CDR3 spans 12 amino acids. V was clipped by 6 bases and J by 7 bases; unmatched bases: 6. In DNA, the CDR3 is TGCAGTGCCCGTCGGGACAGGGATGAAGCTTTCCTT. Translated: CSARRDRDEAFL.

This clonotype has more than one count but fewer than ten. The V call is TRBV20-1, the J call TRBJ2-2; D may correspond to TRBD1 or TRBD2 (5 bases each). Germline V gene data show CDR1 as DFQATT and CDR2 as SNEGSKA (reference sequence). This CDR3 region has 15 residues. V lost 0 bases and J lost 6, with 14 bases in between. CDR3 residues: CSARELGVDSGELFF. CDR3 nucleotides: TGCAGTGCTAGAGAGTTAGGGGTGGACTCCGGGGAGCTGTTTTTT.

This clonotype was observed a handful of times. The gene calls are TRBV7-9 and TRBJ1-3; D is uncertain. Trimming took 0 bases from V and 0 from J, leaving 3 bases between them. The CDR3 covers 14 residues. The germline V gene encodes CDR1 SEHNR and CDR2 FQNEAQ (reference sequence). The CDR3 DNA follows: TGTGCCAGCAGCTTAGCAGTCTCTGGAAACACCATATATTTT. Residues: CASSLAVSGNTIYF.

The chain recombines TRBV6-6 with TRBJ1-1; no definite D call. In germline, CDR1 is MNHNY, CDR2 SVGAGI (reference sequence). Trimming took 6 bases from V and 3 from J, leaving 8 bases between them. The CDR3 extends over 12 amino acids. CDR3 residues: CASSYGDTEAFF. The CDR3 nucleotides read TGTGCCAGCAGCTACGGGGACACTGAAGCTTTCTTT.

This clonotype was seen a handful of times. The J gene is TRBJ2-5, the V gene TRBV28; either TRBD1 or TRBD2 may supply D (7 bases each). The CDR3 has 15 amino acids. The V end was cut by 6 bases, the J end by 4 bases, with 18 bases between. CDR1 and CDR2 from the germline V gene are MDHEN and SYDVKM. CDR3 sequence reads: CASSTRGGTAETQYF. The CDR3, as DNA: TGTGCCAGCAGCACAAGGGGAGGGACAGCAGAGACCCAGTACTTC.

This chain links TRBV4-1 with TRBJ2-7; D is possibly TRBD1 (6 bases). Germline V CDR1 and CDR2: MGHRA, YSYEKL. Deletions cut 1 base from V and 3 bases from J, with 19 bases between. This CDR3 has 17 amino acids. In DNA form, the CDR3 reads TGCGCCAGCAGCCAAGTTCAGTCTATTGGGACATTCTACGAGCAGTACTTC. It codes for CASSQVQSIGTFYEQYF.

The chain carries TRBV7-6 and TRBJ1-1; 7 positions match TRBD1. The V gene end was trimmed by 5 bases and the J gene end by 5 bases; junction bases not matched to a gene: 8. Germline V lookup: CDR1 SGHVS, CDR2 FNYEAQ. The CDR3 is made up of 14 amino acids. The DNA of the CDR3 is TGTGCCAGCAGCCACCAGGGGGGATGGACTGAAGCTTTCTTT. Its protein product is CASSHQGGWTEAFF.

The chain couples TRBV20-1 to TRBJ2-5; 8 bases agree with TRBD1. Trimming removed 5 bases from V and 5 bases from J; junction bases left unmatched: 7. This CDR3 region has 13 residues. CDR1 DFQATT and CDR2 SNEGSKA come from the germline V gene (reference sequence). CDR3 nucleotides: TGCAGTGCTTCGACAGGGGCTGGGGAGACCCAGTACTTC. Its translation: CSASTGAGETQYF.

This clonotype was detected many times. J is TRBJ2-7 and V is TRBV5-1; D gene uncertain. V lost 5 bases and J lost 3, with 21 bases in between. The germline V gene has CDR1 SGHRS and CDR2 YFSETQ. The CDR3 spans 16 residues. This CDR3 reads CASSPKGPTPNYEQYF. In nucleotides, the CDR3 is TGCGCCAGCAGTCCGAAGGGCCCAACTCCAAACTACGAGCAGTACTTC.

This chain joins TRBV7-8 and TRBJ2-5, with 12 bases aligning to TRBD2. The germline gives CDR1 SGHVS, CDR2 FQNEAQ. The V and J ends lost 3 bases and 5 bases, in that order; junction bases with no gene match: 10. This CDR3 spans 17 amino acids. CDR3 residues: CASSFRTSGAARETQYF. The CDR3 DNA is TGTGCCAGCAGCTTCCGGACTAGCGGGGCGGCTCGGGAGACCCAGTACTTC. Complete variable domain (other parts from reference TRBV7-8 and TRBJ2-5): GAGVSQSPRYKVAKRGQDVALRCDPISGHVSLFWYQQALGQGPEFLTYFQNEAQLDKSGLPSDRFFAERPEGSVSTLKIQRTQQEDSAVYLCASSFRTSGAARETQYFGPGTRLLVL.

V is TRBV6-6 and J is TRBJ2-1, with TRBD1 as a possible D gene (6 bases). Germline assignment: CDR1 MNHNY and CDR2 SVGAGI (reference sequence). The CDR3 covers 14 residues. The V gene lost 6 bases and the J gene lost 3 bases, with 12 bases spanning the gap. The CDR3 sequence is CASSLQGYYNEQFF. In nucleotides, the CDR3 is TGTGCCAGCAGCCTCCAGGGGTACTACAATGAGCAGTTCTTC.

This clonotype was observed a handful of times. The CDR3 DNA follows: TGCGCCAGCAGCCAAGATGCCAGGGGCCAATCACCCCTCCACTTT. As protein: CASSQDARGQSPLHF. The gene calls are TRBV4-1 and TRBJ1-6, with a tentative D call TRBD1 (6 bases). CDR1 and CDR2 from the germline V gene are MGHRA and YSYEKL. V lost 0 bases to trimming and J lost 10 bases, with 13 bases between them. There are 15 residues in the CDR3.

As concerns this clonotype: A much larger clone is a single base away; this may be a read error. The chain uses TRBV12-3 or TRBV12-4 and TRBJ1-5; weak D call: TRBD1 (6 bases). Trimming took 5 bases from V and 5 from J, leaving 22 bases between them. CDR3 length equals 17 residues. CDR3 sequence (DNA): TGTGCCAGCAGTCCCTCCGGGGGCTTCGGCTCTGATCAGCCCCAGCATTTT. This sequence encodes CASSPSGGFGSDQPQHF.

The genes are TRBV2 and TRBJ2-1; a weak D match, TRBD1 (6 bases). The germline V gene has CDR1 SNHLY and CDR2 FYNNEI. V shed 8 bases and J shed 6 bases, with 14 bases lying between them. The CDR3 is 13 amino acids. CDR3 nucleotides: TGTGCCAGCGGGTCTGAGGGGGTCAATGAGCAGTTCTTC. Translating gives CASGSEGVNEQFF.

The chain carries TRBV6-2 or TRBV6-3 and TRBJ2-5, with a tentative D call TRBD1 (7 bases). This CDR3 has 14 residues. Per germline, CDR1 MNHEY and CDR2 SVGEGT. V lost 4 bases and J lost 1, with 10 bases in between. CDR3 sequence (DNA): TGTGCCAGCAGTTCCCAGGGGGGCCAAGAGACCCAGTACTTC. Translation: CASSSQGGQETQYF.

This clonotype was detected ten times or more. The V gene is TRBV20-1, the J gene TRBJ1-5, with unresolved D. This CDR3 contains 14 residues. The V and J ends lost 5 bases and 4 bases respectively, with 15 bases between them. Germline lookup yields CDR1 DFQATT and CDR2 SNEGSKA (reference sequence). CDR3 in DNA: TGCAGTGCTGAGAGGGAGCCGATTAATCAGCCCCAGCATTTT. This gives the protein CSAEREPINQPQHF.

Only a few counts were recorded for this clonotype. The genes are TRBV5-1 and TRBJ2-5; maybe TRBD2 (6 bases). V lost 3 bases to trimming and J lost 4 bases, with 19 bases between them. The CDR3 is 16 amino acids. The germline CDR1 and CDR2 sequences are SGHRS and YFSETQ. The CDR3 nucleotides read TGCGCCAGCAGCTCTCCGACTAATCGGGAGAGAGAGACCCAGTACTTC. This sequence encodes CASSSPTNRERETQYF.

This clonotype was recorded a few times. The rearrangement uses TRBV6-6 and TRBJ1-6; a weak D match, TRBD1 (6 bases). Germline V CDR1 and CDR2: MNHNY, SVGAGI (reference sequence). The CDR3 contains 16 residues. Deletions cut 0 bases from V and 0 bases from J, with 6 bases between. CDR3 coding DNA: TGTGCCAGCAGTTACTCAGGGGGCTCCTATAATTCACCCCTCCACTTT. As protein: CASSYSGGSYNSPLHF.

The rearrangement joins TRBV3-1 to TRBJ1-1; 8 nucleotides agree with TRBD1. The CDR3 runs 13 residues. Trimming at V came to 4 bases and at J to 6 bases, leaving 4 bases not matched to a gene. Per the germline V gene, CDR1 is LGHDT and CDR2 is YNNKEL (reference sequence). The CDR3 sequence: CASSRDRGAEAFF. Written as DNA, the CDR3 is TGTGCCAGCAGCCGCGACAGGGGAGCTGAAGCTTTCTTT.

This clonotype was counted only a few times. This chain links TRBV7-9 with TRBJ2-5, with D perhaps TRBD2 (7 bases). The CDR3 sequence is 14 residues long. V dropped 1 base and J dropped 5 bases, with 11 bases sitting between them. CDR1 and CDR2 (germline): SEHNR, FQNEAQ (reference sequence). The CDR3 loop reads CASSLVGGGETQYF. The DNA for the CDR3 is TGTGCCAGCAGCTTAGTAGGCGGGGGCGAGACCCAGTACTTC.

This clonotype was recorded at least ten times. The chain joins TRBV6-2 or TRBV6-3 to TRBJ2-7; 10 bases line up with TRBD1. This CDR3 region has 15 residues. CDR1 is MNHEY and CDR2 is SVGEGT in the germline V gene. V shed 6 bases and J 3 bases; nucleotides not matched to a gene: 8. CDR3 nucleotide sequence: TGTGCCAGCAGCCCAACCCGGGACAGGGGCTACGAGCAGTACTTC. It specifies CASSPTRDRGYEQYF.

The chain recombines TRBV12-3 or TRBV12-4 with TRBJ2-1; 11 positions match TRBD2. This CDR3 is built from 16 residues. The junction had 8 bases not matched to a gene; V was cut back by 5 bases and J by 5 bases. The CDR3 loop is CASSRSASGRHNEQFF. The CDR3, as DNA: TGTGCCAGCAGTCGCTCGGCTAGCGGGAGGCACAATGAGCAGTTCTTC.